Each of the 14 T cell receptor beta chains below was sequenced from the same sample in a study of cytomegalovirus exposure and HLA in healthy donors. Using immunoSEQ multiplex PCR, the repertoire was profiled, and TCRdb retains in-frame clones only, with some absent. The sample lists roughly 310,000 clones; roughly 88% were seen once. Source material: PBMCs. The source is a man aged 25 to 40 in good health and CMV-seronegative.

The CDR3 here is CASSLSWGANVLTF. CDR3 DNA: TGTGCCAGCAGCTTGAGCTGGGGGGCCAACGTCCTGACTTTC. This rearrangement joins TRBV9 to TRBJ2-6; D is unresolved. V was trimmed by 4 bases and J by 4 bases, leaving 9 bases between them. This CDR3 has 14 amino acids. CDR1 and CDR2 from the germline V gene are SGDLS and YYNGEE.

The chain joins TRBV11-2 to TRBJ2-7, with D possibly TRBD2 on 5 matching bases. V lost 2 bases to trimming and J lost 4 bases, with 18 bases between them. The CDR3 extends over 16 amino acids. The germline V gene encodes CDR1 SGHAT and CDR2 FQNNGV. The CDR3, as DNA: TGTGCCAGCAGCTTAAGCCCCAGCAGCCGGGGATACGAGCAGTACTTC. This codes for CASSLSPSSRGYEQYF.

The gene calls are TRBV4-1 and TRBJ2-7; TRBD1 aligns across 10 bases. Germline CDR1 MGHRA, CDR2 YSYEKL. The CDR3 sequence is 16 residues long. The V segment lost 0 bases and the J segment 2 bases; nucleotides outside the gene matches: 4. CDR3 in amino acids: CASSQDPGTGAYEQYF. In nucleotides, the CDR3 is TGCGCCAGCAGCCAAGATCCGGGGACAGGGGCCTACGAGCAGTACTTC.

The rearrangement links TRBV2 to TRBJ2-7; the match to TRBD1 covers 7 bases. V lost 5 bases to trimming and J lost 2 bases; unmatched junction nucleotides: 9. Germline V lookup: CDR1 SNHLY, CDR2 FYNNEI. The CDR3 length is 15 residues. This CDR3 reads CASSPDRTPTYEQYF. The CDR3, as DNA: TGTGCCAGCAGTCCGGACAGGACCCCGACCTACGAGCAGTACTTC.

The chain is built from TRBV7-9 and TRBJ2-3, with TRBD1 as a possible D gene (6 bases). The CDR3 is 13 amino acids. Germline V gene data show CDR1 as SEHNR and CDR2 as FQNEAQ (reference sequence). V lost 10 bases, J lost 2 bases, and 13 bases lay in between. CDR3 DNA sequence: TGTGCCAACAGAGACAGGAACACAGATACGCAGTATTTT. It translates to CANRDRNTDTQYF.

The rearrangement links TRBV6-4 to TRBJ2-1, with D uncertain. Trimming took 5 bases from V and 7 from J, leaving 15 bases between them. The CDR3 covers 14 residues. Germline CDR1 is MRHNA and CDR2 is SNTAGT. In DNA, the CDR3 is TGTGCCAGCAGTCCCTCCTCCCCCGGGAATGAGCAGTTCTTC. Its translation is CASSPSSPGNEQFF.

The chain has TRBV7-6 and TRBJ1-4; D gene unclear. CDR1 and CDR2 (germline): SGHVS, FNYEAQ. CDR3 length: 15 residues. The ends were cut back, 1 base at V and 4 bases at J, with 10 bases in the middle. The chain's CDR3 is CASSLGRANNEKLFF. DNA for the CDR3: TGTGCCAGCAGCTTAGGGCGGGCGAATAATGAAAAACTGTTTTTT. Filled out from reference TRBV7-6 and TRBJ1-4, the complete variable domain reads GAGVSQSPRYKVTKRGQDVALRCDPISGHVSLYWYRQALGQGPEFLTYFNYEAQQDKSGLPNDRFSAERPEGSISTLTIQRTEQRDSAMYRCASSLGRANNEKLFFGSGTQLSVL.

CDR3 DNA sequence: TGTGCCAGTAGTATAGATTTCCGGACTAGCGGGGGGCATACAGATACGCAGTATTTT. Its protein is CASSIDFRTSGGHTDTQYF. This chain links TRBV19 with TRBJ2-3; 14 nucleotides line up with TRBD2. The V and J ends lost 0 bases and 3 bases, in that order; junction bases with no gene match: 8. The germline CDR1 and CDR2 sequences are LNHDA and SQIVND (reference sequence). The length of the CDR3 is 19 residues.

This clone has only one observation. The chain links TRBV5-6 to TRBJ2-3, with 10 bases lining up with TRBD1. The CDR3 sequence is 16 residues long. The junction had 5 bases not matched to a gene; V was cut back by 1 base and J by 3 bases. CDR1 is SGHDT, CDR2 YYEEEE, per germline. CDR3 residues: CASSLMGQGLTDTQYF. The CDR3 DNA reads as TGTGCCAGCAGCTTGATGGGACAGGGGTTAACAGATACGCAGTATTTT.

The V call is TRBV5-6, the J call TRBJ2-1; tentatively, D is TRBD1 (5 bases). Germline values: CDR1 SGHDT, CDR2 YYEEEE. The CDR3 is 14 amino acids. V lost 4 bases to trimming and J lost 6 bases, with 14 bases between them. The DNA for the CDR3 is TGTGCCAGCAGCACGGACACAGAGGTCAATGAGCAGTTCTTC. Translation gives CASSTDTEVNEQFF.

The chain couples TRBV5-8 to TRBJ2-7; perhaps TRBD2 as D (5 bases). Germline V gene lookup returns CDR1 SGHTS and CDR2 YDEGEE. V was clipped by 3 bases and J by 5 bases, with 12 bases between them. The CDR3 covers 13 residues. The DNA for the CDR3 is TGTGCCAGCAGCTATTTTACCGGGGACGAGCAGTACTTC. Encoded protein: CASSYFTGDEQYF.

The chain combines TRBV13 with TRBJ2-1, with TRBD2 identical over 11 bases. V shed 1 base, J shed 10 bases, and the junction held 12 bases outside the gene matches. CDR3 size: 17 residues. Germline CDR1 is PRHDT and CDR2 is FYEKMQ (reference sequence). The CDR3 is CASSLDYGTSGYPEQFF. The CDR3 DNA follows: TGTGCCAGCAGCTTAGACTACGGGACTAGCGGATATCCGGAGCAGTTCTTC.

J is TRBJ1-5 and V is TRBV7-2, with D maybe TRBD1 (5 bases). CDR3 length: 17 amino acids. V was trimmed by 1 base and J by 0 bases, leaving 13 bases between them. Germline assignment: CDR1 SGHTA and CDR2 FQGNSA. The DNA of the CDR3 is TGTGCCAGCAGCTTAGGTGGGGCAGGCTATAGCAATCAGCCCCAGCATTTT. Amino acid sequence: CASSLGGAGYSNQPQHF.

The chain has TRBV7-9 and TRBJ1-2; D remains unclear. The germline gives CDR1 SEHNR, CDR2 FQNEAQ (reference sequence). V lost 3 bases, J lost 8 bases, and 13 bases lay in between. The CDR3 loop spans 13 amino acids. The CDR3 nucleotides are TGTGCCAGCAGCTTTGGCTCCCTGGAGGGCTACACCTTC. It is translated as CASSFGSLEGYTF.